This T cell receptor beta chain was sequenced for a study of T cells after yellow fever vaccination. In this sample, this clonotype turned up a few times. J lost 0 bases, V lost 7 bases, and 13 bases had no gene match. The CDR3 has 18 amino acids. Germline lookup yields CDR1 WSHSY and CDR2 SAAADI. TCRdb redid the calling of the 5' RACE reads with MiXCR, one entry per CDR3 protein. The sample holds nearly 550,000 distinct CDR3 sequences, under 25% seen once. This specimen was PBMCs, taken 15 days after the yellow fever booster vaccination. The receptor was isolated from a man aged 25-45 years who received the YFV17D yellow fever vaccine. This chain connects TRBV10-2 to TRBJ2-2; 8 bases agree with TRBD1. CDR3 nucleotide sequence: TGCGCCAGCAAGGGGCCAGGGGGCGATTCCCCGAACACCGGGGAGCTGTTTTTT. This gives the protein CASKGPGGDSPNTGELFF.